This entry lists 24 T cell receptor beta chains sequenced from one sample in a study of CD8+ T cells in alopecia areata. As for treatment: oral pan-JAK inhibitor, 5-10 mg twice daily. As the sequencing template, cDNA was produced by extracting RNA and reverse transcribing it. The repertoire was sequenced with immunoSEQ multiplex PCR; TCRdb's copy has only in-frame clones and lacks some. The sample has 210,000 or so clones; 66% are singletons. This sample comprised CD4+ T cells sorted from blood, obtained at week 44, from a patient treated with tofacitinib. The receptors shown here come from a human donor with alopecia areata.

This chain uses TRBV7-2 with TRBJ2-3, with D hard to call. The CDR3 is made up of 13 amino acids. With 4 bases removed from V and 6 bases from J, the gap between germline ends came to 11 bases. The germline gives CDR1 SGHTA, CDR2 FQGNSA. CDR3 amino acids: CASSSDLMDTQYF. CDR3 coding DNA: TGTGCCAGCAGCTCCGACCTCATGGATACGCAGTATTTT.

V gene TRBV6-1 combines with J gene TRBJ1-1; D unclear. The CDR3 has 12 residues. Germline CDR1 is MNHNS and CDR2 is SASEGT. V gave up 4 bases and J gave up 6 bases, with 9 bases separating them. CDR3 DNA: TGTGCCAGCAGTGTGTGGAATGCTGAAGCTTTCTTT. Its translation: CASSVWNAEAFF.

The chain recombines TRBV6-1 with TRBJ2-5; 8 nucleotides match TRBD1. Germline V gene sequence: CDR1 MNHNS, CDR2 SASEGT. Trimming cost V 7 bases and J 2 bases; bases outside gene matches: 6. The CDR3 is made up of 14 amino acids. The CDR3, as DNA: TGTGCCAGCACTGCACAGGGGGTACAAGAGACCCAGTACTTC. It codes for CASTAQGVQETQYF.

The genes are TRBV6-6 and TRBJ2-5; D unresolved. Germline CDR1 and CDR2: MNHNY and SVGAGI (reference sequence). The V end was cut by 10 bases, the J end by 5 bases, with 14 bases between. CDR3 length equals 12 residues. The DNA for the CDR3 is TGTGCCATTGGTAGCCCCTGGGAGACCCAGTACTTC. It yields the protein CAIGSPWETQYF.

The chain couples TRBV27 to TRBJ2-7; 13 bases fit TRBD2. The germline CDR1 and CDR2 sequences are MNHEY and SMNVEV (reference sequence). The junction had 4 bases not matched to a gene; V was cut back by 2 bases and J by 3 bases. The CDR3 runs to 16 residues. CDR3 sequence reads: CASSLRLAGGIYEQYF. CDR3 nucleotides: TGTGCCAGCAGTTTACGACTAGCGGGGGGTATCTACGAGCAGTACTTC.

As DNA, the CDR3 is TGCGCCAGCAGCCAAACCGGGACAGGGAATTCACCCCTCCACTTT. It encodes CASSQTGTGNSPLHF. The V and J genes are TRBV4-3 and TRBJ1-6; 9 nucleotides match TRBD1. The V and J ends lost 2 bases and 7 bases, in that order; junction bases with no gene match: 3. The CDR3 consists of 15 residues. Looked up from germline, CDR1 is LGHNA and CDR2 is YSLEER.

The rearrangement links TRBV6-5 to TRBJ2-3; a possible D gene is TRBD1 (6 bases). V was trimmed by 6 bases and J by 1 base, leaving 11 bases between them. CDR1 is MNHEY and CDR2 is SVGAGI in the germline V gene. The CDR3 sequence is 14 residues long. The CDR3 here is CASRRRTGTDTQYF. The DNA of the CDR3 is TGTGCCAGCAGGCGCCGGACAGGCACAGATACGCAGTATTTT.

The V call is TRBV7-9, the J call TRBJ2-5, with D unresolved. CDR3 size: 11 residues. Germline V gives CDR1 SEHNR, CDR2 FQNEAQ (reference sequence). V lost 6 bases to trimming and J lost 2 bases, with 4 bases between them. CDR3: CASSGQETQYF. CDR3 DNA sequence: TGTGCCAGCAGTGGGCAAGAGACCCAGTACTTC.

Details on this clone: Other DNA sequences within the sample encode an identical CDR3. The rearrangement uses TRBV29-1 and TRBJ2-1; D call uncertain. Trimming removed 4 bases from V and 9 bases from J, with 4 bases in between. CDR3 length: 9 amino acids. Per the germline V gene, CDR1 is SQVTM and CDR2 is ANQGSEA. The CDR3 DNA is TGCAGCGTTGGGCGTGAGCAGTTCTTC. Protein product: CSVGREQFF.

The chain is built from TRBV10-3 and TRBJ2-1; the D gene is possibly TRBD1 (6 bases). In germline, CDR1 is ENHRY, CDR2 SYGVKD. Trimming removed 6 bases at V and 4 bases at J, with 10 bases between. The CDR3 loop spans 13 amino acids. CDR3 bases: TGTGCCATCAGGGGGGCGGCTTACAATGAGCAGTTCTTC. It encodes CAIRGAAYNEQFF.

This rearrangement joins TRBV25-1 to TRBJ2-2; 9 bases line up with TRBD1. The CDR3 sequence is 15 residues long. Losses at the gene ends were 8 bases for V and 4 bases for J; bases not matched to a gene: 8. The V gene's germline CDR1 is MGHDK and CDR2 SYGVNS. CDR3 DNA sequence: TGTGCCAGCGGGGAACAGGGGGCCCGCACCGGGGAGCTGTTTTTT. This gives the protein CASGEQGARTGELFF.

This chain connects TRBV5-1 to TRBJ2-7; D is unclear. CDR1 and CDR2 (germline): SGHRS, YFSETQ. V lost 0 bases and J lost 3, with 10 bases in between. This CDR3 is built from 14 residues. Here the CDR3 DNA reads TGCGCCAGCAGCTTGGTGGGGAATCTCTACGAGCAGTACTTC. It translates to CASSLVGNLYEQYF.

The V gene is TRBV7-9, the J gene TRBJ2-7; D is uncertain. Germline-derived CDR1 and CDR2 are SEHNR and FQNEAQ (reference sequence). V lost 0 bases to trimming and J lost 4 bases, with 10 bases between them. The CDR3 spans 14 residues. The CDR3 nucleotides read TGTGCCAGCAGCTTAGCCCACACCTATTACGAGCAGTACTTC. Translated: CASSLAHTYYEQYF. Looking up the rest from reference TRBV7-9 and TRBJ2-7 gives the full variable domain: DTGVSQNPRHKITKRGQNVTFRCDPISEHNRLYWYRQTLGQGPEFLTYFQNEAQLEKSRLLSDRFSAERPKGSFSTLEIQRTEQGDSAMYLCASSLAHTYYEQYFGPGTRLTVT.

This chain links TRBV6-5 with TRBJ2-2; no clear D gene. V was shortened by 6 bases and J by 2 bases, with 10 bases between the two germline ends. Germline CDR1 MNHEY, CDR2 SVGAGI. CDR3 length equals 14 residues. The CDR3 reads CASRNQHNTGELFF. The CDR3 DNA is TGTGCCAGCAGGAATCAACACAACACCGGGGAGCTGTTTTTT.

This clone appeared a few times. This rearrangement joins TRBV27 to TRBJ1-5; no clear D. Trimming cost V 5 bases and J 2 bases, with 13 bases left between them. The CDR3 is made up of 15 amino acids. Germline lookup yields CDR1 MNHEY and CDR2 SMNVEV (reference sequence). The CDR3 protein is CASSGSAYGNQPQHF. Here the CDR3 DNA reads TGTGCCAGCAGTGGCAGTGCGTATGGCAATCAGCCCCAGCATTTT.

V and J are TRBV15 and TRBJ1-2, with D possibly being TRBD1 (6 bases). V lost 4 bases to trimming and J lost 8 bases, with 14 bases between them. This CDR3 is built from 13 residues. Germline-derived CDR1 and CDR2 are LNHNV and YYDKDF (reference sequence). Here the CDR3 DNA reads TGTGCCACCAGCAAGGGGGAAACTAGCGGCTACACCTTC. Its translation is CATSKGETSGYTF.

The chain links TRBV7-2 to TRBJ2-7, with TRBD1 identical over 11 bases. Trimming took 5 bases from V and 5 from J; bases not matched to a gene: 5. CDR1 and CDR2 from the germline V gene are SGHTA and FQGNSA. The CDR3 runs 14 residues. The CDR3 DNA reads TGTGCCAGCAGCCACGGGACAGGGGGAAACGAGCAGTACTTC. It codes for CASSHGTGGNEQYF.

In its sample, this clone was seen once. V gene TRBV7-2 combines with J gene TRBJ2-3, with TRBD1 identical over 9 bases. The CDR3 length is 15 residues. V shed 5 bases and J 3 bases; nucleotides not matched to a gene: 6. Germline V CDR1 and CDR2: SGHTA, FQGNSA. The CDR3 DNA sequence: TGTGCCAGCAGCGCCCGACAGGGGGGGACAGATACGCAGTATTTT. Its translation is CASSARQGGTDTQYF.

This clone was observed a handful of times. This sample also contains other DNA sequences that code for the same CDR3. The CDR3 sequence is CASSLRGLAGDTQYF. CDR3 sequence (DNA): TGCGCCAGCAGCTTGAGAGGACTAGCGGGGGATACGCAGTATTTT. The genes are TRBV5-1 and TRBJ2-3; 12 nucleotides align to TRBD2. Germline CDR1 is SGHRS and CDR2 is YFSETQ. V dropped 1 base and J dropped 6; count of bases not matched to a gene: 3. CDR3 length equals 15 residues.

This rearrangement joins TRBV30 to TRBJ2-1; TRBD1 matches 9 bases. V was pared by 2 bases and J by 11 bases, with 13 bases of the junction left unmatched. The CDR3 extends over 15 amino acids. Germline V CDR1 and CDR2: GTSNPN, SVGIG (reference sequence). As DNA, the CDR3 is TGTGCCTGGAGTACCGGACAGGGGCGGCATGGGAAGCAGTTCTTC. Protein product: CAWSTGQGRHGKQFF.

The gene calls are TRBV30 and TRBJ1-1; D unresolved. The CDR3 spans 10 residues. Germline V gene sequence: CDR1 GTSNPN, CDR2 SVGIG (reference sequence). V shed 2 bases and J shed 8 bases, with 6 bases lying between them. In DNA, the CDR3 is TGTGCCTGGAGTCCGCTAGAAGCTTTCTTT. It is translated as CAWSPLEAFF.

This sequence joins TRBV20-1 and TRBJ1-1; no definite D call. Trimming took 4 bases from V and 4 from J, leaving 7 bases between them. The germline V gene has CDR1 DFQATT and CDR2 SNEGSKA (reference sequence). The CDR3 contains 11 residues. The CDR3 spells CSATVSTEAFF. In DNA, the CDR3 is TGCAGTGCTACCGTGTCCACTGAAGCTTTCTTT.

The V and J genes are TRBV11-2 and TRBJ2-5, with 7 nucleotides matching TRBD2. Germline V gives CDR1 SGHAT, CDR2 FQNNGV. V shed 5 bases, J shed 11 bases, and the junction held 11 bases outside the gene matches. There are 13 residues in the CDR3. In DNA form, the CDR3 reads TGTGCCAGCAGCCCCGGCAGGAGCGGGGAGCAGTACTTC. Translating gives CASSPGRSGEQYF.

Here the CDR3 reads CASSDTGKSTGELFF. CDR3 DNA sequence: TGTGCCAGCAGTGACACAGGGAAAAGCACCGGGGAGCTGTTTTTT. V is TRBV2 and J is TRBJ2-2; tentative D call: TRBD1 (6 bases). Per germline, CDR1 SNHLY and CDR2 FYNNEI. V dropped 3 bases and J dropped 4 bases, with 12 bases sitting between them. CDR3 length: 15 amino acids.